Within the sample, the clone carrying this T cell receptor beta chain is medium-sized. Original data processing: Reference gene primer amplification gave nucleated cell count estimates. TCRdb's copy holds only in-frame clones and misses some; the assay was immunoSEQ multiplex PCR. Clonal size and the V and J genes are those of that table, whereas D and trimming came from the DNA. The sample yields roughly 30,000 clones, more than 85% seen once. V was shortened by 4 bases and J by 7 bases, with 5 bases between the two germline ends. This CDR3 is built from 11 residues. Per germline, CDR1 ENHRY and CDR2 SYGVKD. This sample stems from a study of blood T cell repertoires in COVID-19. Study at large: The United States, Italy and Spain provided the acute and convalescent COVID-19 samples. PBMCs, B-cell-depleted T cells, or T cells were the source of the cDNA or gDNA that made up the material.

The chain recombines TRBV10-3 with TRBJ2-1; maybe TRBD2 (5 bases). Sequencing used peripheral blood. This TCR was recovered from a human donor in a cohort sampled during active COVID-19. DNA of the CDR3: TGTGCCATCAGTGCGGGGAATGAGCAGTTCTTC. Amino acid sequence: CAISAGNEQFF.